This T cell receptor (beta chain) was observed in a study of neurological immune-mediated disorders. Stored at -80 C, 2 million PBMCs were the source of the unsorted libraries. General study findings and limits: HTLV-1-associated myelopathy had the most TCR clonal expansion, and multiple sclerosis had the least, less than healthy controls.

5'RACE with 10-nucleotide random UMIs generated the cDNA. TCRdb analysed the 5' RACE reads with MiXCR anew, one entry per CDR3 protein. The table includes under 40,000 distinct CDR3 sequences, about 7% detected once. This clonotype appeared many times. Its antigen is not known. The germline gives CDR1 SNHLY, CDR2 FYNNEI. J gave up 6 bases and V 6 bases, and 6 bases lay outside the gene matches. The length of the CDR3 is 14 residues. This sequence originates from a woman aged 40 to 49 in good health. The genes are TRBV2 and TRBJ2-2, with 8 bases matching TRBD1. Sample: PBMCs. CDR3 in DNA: TGTGCCAGCAGGGGGGACAGGACATCCGGGGAGCTGTTTTTT. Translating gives CASRGDRTSGELFF.